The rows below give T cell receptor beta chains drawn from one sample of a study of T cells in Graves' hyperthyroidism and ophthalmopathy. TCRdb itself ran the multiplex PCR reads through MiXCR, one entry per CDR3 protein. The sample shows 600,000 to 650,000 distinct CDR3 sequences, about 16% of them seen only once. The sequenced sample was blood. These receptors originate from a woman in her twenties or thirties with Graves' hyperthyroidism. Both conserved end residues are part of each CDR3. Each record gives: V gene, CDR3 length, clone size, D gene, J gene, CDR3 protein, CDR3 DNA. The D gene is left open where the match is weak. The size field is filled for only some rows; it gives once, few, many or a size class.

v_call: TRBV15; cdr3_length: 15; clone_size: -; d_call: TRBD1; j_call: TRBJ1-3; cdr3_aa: CATSRQRGLGNTIYF; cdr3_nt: TGTGCCACCAGCAGACAGAGGGGGCTTGGAAACACCATATATTTT
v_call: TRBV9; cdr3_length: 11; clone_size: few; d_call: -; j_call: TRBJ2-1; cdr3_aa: CASSRQDEQFF; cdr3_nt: TGTGCCAGCTCCCGACAGGATGAGCAGTTCTTC
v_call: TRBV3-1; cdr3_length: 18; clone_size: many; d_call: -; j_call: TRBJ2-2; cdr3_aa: CASSQAPGTQPNTGELFF; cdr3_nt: TGTGCCAGCAGCCAAGCCCCCGGGACTCAACCTAACACCGGGGAGCTGTTTTTT
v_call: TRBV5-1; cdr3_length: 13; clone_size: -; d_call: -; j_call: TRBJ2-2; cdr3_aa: CASTQGNTGELVF; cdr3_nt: TGCGCCAGCACGCAAGGGAACACCGGGGAGCTGGTTTTT
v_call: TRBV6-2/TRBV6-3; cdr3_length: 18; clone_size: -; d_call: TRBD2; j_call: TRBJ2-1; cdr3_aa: CASSSLALAGYSPNEQFF; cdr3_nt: TGTGCCAGCAGTTCCCTCGCTCTAGCGGGATATAGCCCCAACGAGCAGTTCTTC
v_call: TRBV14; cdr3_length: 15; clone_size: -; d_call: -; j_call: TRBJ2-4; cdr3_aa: CASSQVRSGNNIQYF; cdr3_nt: TGTGCCAGCAGCCAAGTCAGATCAGGCAACAACATTCAGTACTTC
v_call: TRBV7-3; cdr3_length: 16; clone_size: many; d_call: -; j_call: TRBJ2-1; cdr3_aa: CASSPVGRSSYNEQFF; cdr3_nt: TGTGCCAGCAGCCCGGTGGGGAGGAGCTCCTACAATGAGCAGTTCTTC
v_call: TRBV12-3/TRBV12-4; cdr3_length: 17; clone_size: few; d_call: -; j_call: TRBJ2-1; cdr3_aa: CASSPWAATGAYNEQFF; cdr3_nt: TGTGCCAGCAGTCCCTGGGCCGCCACTGGGGCCTACAATGAGCAGTTCTTC
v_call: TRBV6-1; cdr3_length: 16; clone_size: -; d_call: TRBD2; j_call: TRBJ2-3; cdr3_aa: CASPRWGSGSTDTQYF; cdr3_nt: TGTGCCAGCCCCCGGTGGGGTAGCGGGAGTACAGATACGCAGTATTTT
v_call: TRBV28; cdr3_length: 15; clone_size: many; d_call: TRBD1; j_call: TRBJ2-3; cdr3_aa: CASGDRDRVTDTQYF; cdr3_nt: TGTGCCAGCGGAGACCGGGACAGGGTGACGGATACGCAGTATTTT
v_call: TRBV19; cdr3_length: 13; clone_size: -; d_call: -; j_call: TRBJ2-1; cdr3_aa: CASNPRGGQEQFF; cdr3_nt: TGTGCCAGTAACCCCCGTGGGGGGCAAGAGCAGTTCTTC
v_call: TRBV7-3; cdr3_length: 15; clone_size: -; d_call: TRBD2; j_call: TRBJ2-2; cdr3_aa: CASSPQRTSTGELFF; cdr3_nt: TGTGCCAGCAGCCCGCAGCGGACTAGCACCGGGGAGCTGTTTTTT
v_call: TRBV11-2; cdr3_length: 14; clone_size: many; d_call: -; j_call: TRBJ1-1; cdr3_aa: CASSLSGPNTEAFF; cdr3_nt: TGTGCCAGCAGCTTAAGTGGCCCGAACACTGAAGCTTTCTTT
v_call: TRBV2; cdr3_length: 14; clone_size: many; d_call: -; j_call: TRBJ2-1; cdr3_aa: CASSKGLDNNEQFF; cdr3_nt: TGTGCCAGCAGTAAAGGGCTAGACAACAATGAGCAGTTCTTC
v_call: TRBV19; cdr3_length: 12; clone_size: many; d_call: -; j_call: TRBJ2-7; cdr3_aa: CASSTGPYEQYF; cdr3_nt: TGTGCCAGTAGCACGGGACCCTACGAGCAGTACTTC
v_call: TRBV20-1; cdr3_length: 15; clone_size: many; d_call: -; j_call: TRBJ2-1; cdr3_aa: CSASQSGRINNEQFF; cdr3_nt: TGCAGTGCTAGCCAGAGCGGTCGAATCAACAATGAGCAGTTCTTC
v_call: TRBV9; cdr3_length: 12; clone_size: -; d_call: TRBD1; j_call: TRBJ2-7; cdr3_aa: CASRDREGEQYF; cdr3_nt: TGTGCCAGCAGGGACAGGGAAGGCGAGCAGTACTTC
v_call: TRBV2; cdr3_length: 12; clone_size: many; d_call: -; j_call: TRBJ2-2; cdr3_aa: CANFKNTGELFF; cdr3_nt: TGTGCCAACTTCAAGAACACCGGGGAGCTGTTTTTT
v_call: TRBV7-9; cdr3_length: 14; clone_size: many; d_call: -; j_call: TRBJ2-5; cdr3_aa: CASSSRRGRETQYF; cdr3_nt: TGTGCCAGCAGTTCAAGGAGAGGGAGAGAGACCCAGTACTTC
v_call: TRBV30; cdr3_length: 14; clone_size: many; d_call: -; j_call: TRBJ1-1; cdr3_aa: CAWSTGMGDTEAFF; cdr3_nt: TGTGCCTGGAGTACAGGGATGGGGGACACTGAAGCTTTCTTT
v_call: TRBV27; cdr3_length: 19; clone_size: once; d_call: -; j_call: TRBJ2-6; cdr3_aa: CASSSPSLEGRLGANVLTF; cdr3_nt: TGTGCCAGCAGTTCCCCCAGTCTGGAGGGTCGACTCGGGGCCAACGTCCTGACTTTC
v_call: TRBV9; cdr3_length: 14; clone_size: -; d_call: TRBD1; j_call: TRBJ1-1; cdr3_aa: CASSDDRGFTEAFF; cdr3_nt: TGTGCCAGCAGCGACGACAGGGGATTCACTGAAGCTTTCTTT
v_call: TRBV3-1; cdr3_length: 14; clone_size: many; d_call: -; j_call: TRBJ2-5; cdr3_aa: CASSARGISETQYF; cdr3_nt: TGTGCCAGCAGCGCCCGGGGAATTTCAGAGACCCAGTACTTC
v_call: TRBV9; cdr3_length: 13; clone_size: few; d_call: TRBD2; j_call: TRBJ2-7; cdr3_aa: CASSAGTSHEQYF; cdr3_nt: TGTGCCAGCAGCGCGGGGACTAGTCACGAGCAGTACTTC
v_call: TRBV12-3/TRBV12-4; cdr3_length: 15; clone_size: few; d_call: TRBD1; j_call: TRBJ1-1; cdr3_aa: CASTFAGGADTEAFF; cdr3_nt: TGTGCCAGCACCTTCGCAGGGGGTGCCGACACTGAAGCTTTCTTT
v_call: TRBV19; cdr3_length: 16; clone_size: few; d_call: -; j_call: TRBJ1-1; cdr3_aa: CASSIWGGIQGTEAFF; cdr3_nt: TGTGCCAGTAGTATTTGGGGAGGCATCCAAGGCACTGAAGCTTTCTTT